Listed below are T cell receptor beta chains from one sample, sequenced in a study of CD8+CD57+ T cells in acquired aplastic anemia. TCRdb reanalysed the reads using MiXCR and keeps one entry per CDR3 protein. This sample has more than 45,000 distinct CDR3 sequences, with approximately 54% found just once. The material sequenced was sorted CD4+, CD8+, or CD8+CD57+ T cells (not recorded which) from PBMCs. These receptors were taken from a human donor with aplastic anemia. Both conserved end residues are part of each CDR3. The D gene is left open where the match is weak. Only some rows state a clone size, as once, few, many or a class for expanded clones.

TRBD1	TRBV28	many	TRBJ1-6	CASRDRGQSYNSPLHF	TGTGCCAGCAGGGACAGGGGGCAATCCTATAATTCACCCCTCCACTTT
-	TRBV5-5	-	TRBJ1-2	CASSFDFGEGYGYTF	TGTGCCAGCAGCTTCGATTTCGGGGAAGGCTATGGCTACACCTTC
-	TRBV27	many	TRBJ2-7	CASSSSSGLISYEQYF	TGTGCCAGCAGTTCCTCGAGCGGGCTCATCTCCTACGAGCAGTACTTC
-	TRBV10-3	-	TRBJ1-3	CAISEAGAGNTIYF	TGTGCCATCAGTGAGGCAGGAGCGGGAAACACCATATATTTT
-	TRBV7-3	once	TRBJ2-1	CASSLGGGEGEQFF	TGTGCCAGCAGCTTAGGGGGCGGGGAGGGTGAGCAGTTCTTC
-	TRBV9	-	TRBJ2-1	CASSVEIRGGNNEQFF	TGTGCCAGCAGCGTAGAGATCAGGGGGGGAAACAATGAGCAGTTCTTC
TRBD2	TRBV9	many	TRBJ2-2	CASSVGGAVTGELFF	TGTGCCAGCAGCGTCGGGGGGGCAGTCACCGGGGAGCTGTTTTTT
TRBD1	TRBV10-1	-	TRBJ2-7	CASIFRTGNEQYF	TGCGCCAGCATTTTCCGGACAGGGAACGAGCAGTACTTC
-	TRBV7-9	medium-sized	TRBJ2-7	CASSVPPSGEQYF	TGTGCCAGCAGCGTCCCCCCCAGCGGTGAGCAGTACTTC
-	TRBV4-3	-	TRBJ1-6	CASSQGSPGGETSPLHF	TGCGCCAGCAGCCAAGGGTCCCCGGGGGGCGAGACATCGCCCCTCCACTTT
-	TRBV2	-	TRBJ2-1	CASTVSGNEQFF	TGTGCCAGCACCGTCTCGGGTAATGAGCAGTTCTTC
TRBD1	TRBV6-1	many	TRBJ2-3	CASSQTGGAGTDTQYF	TGTGCCAGCAGCCAAACAGGGGGCGCCGGCACAGATACGCAGTATTTT
TRBD1	TRBV20-1	-	TRBJ2-7	CSAIRDRGNEQYF	TGCAGTGCTATAAGGGACAGGGGCAACGAGCAGTACTTC
-	TRBV5-6	many	TRBJ1-2	CASSLESVYGYTF	TGTGCCAGCAGCTTGGAGAGTGTGTATGGCTACACCTTC
-	TRBV24-1	-	TRBJ2-3	CATSDLGDTQYF	TGTGCCACCAGTGACTTGGGAGATACGCAGTATTTT
TRBD2	TRBV4-3	few	TRBJ2-3	CASSQERGALDTQYF	TGCGCCAGCAGCCAAGAGCGGGGGGCGCTAGATACGCAGTATTTT
TRBD2	TRBV7-8	many	TRBJ2-2	CASSFGTSYTGELFF	TGTGCCAGCAGCTTTGGGACTAGCTACACCGGGGAGCTGTTTTTT
-	TRBV19	few	TRBJ2-7	CASSIGVGRAYEQYF	TGTGCCAGTAGTATAGGTGTGGGGAGAGCCTACGAGCAGTACTTC
-	TRBV19	-	TRBJ1-5	CASRTVGNQPQHF	TGTGCCAGTAGGACGGTCGGCAATCAGCCCCAGCATTTT
TRBD1	TRBV6-1	-	TRBJ1-2	CASSPGTGGLDGYTF	TGTGCCAGCAGTCCCGGGACAGGGGGACTAGACGGCTACACCTTC
-	TRBV6-7	many	TRBJ1-4	CASSYSGVLVTNEKLFF	TGTGCCAGCAGTTACTCAGGCGTTTTGGTAACTAATGAAAAACTGTTTTTT
TRBD1	TRBV27	-	TRBJ1-1	CASSFRNRGVNTEAFF	TGTGCCAGCAGTTTCAGAAACAGGGGGGTGAACACTGAAGCTTTCTTT
-	TRBV20-1	-	TRBJ2-3	CSARASFSGGGAGSDTQYF	TGCAGTGCTAGAGCTTCCTTTAGCGGAGGGGGGGCGGGTTCAGATACGCAGTATTTT
-	TRBV5-1	many	TRBJ2-1	CASSLVGFNEQFF	TGCGCCAGCAGCTTGGTGGGATTCAATGAGCAGTTCTTC
TRBD2	TRBV19	-	TRBJ2-1	CATSLAWGGNEQFF	TGTGCCACCTCTCTAGCCTGGGGGGGCAATGAGCAGTTCTTC
-	TRBV18	many	TRBJ1-5	CASSPEGQSSNQPQHF	TGTGCCAGCTCACCCGAGGGACAAAGTAGCAATCAGCCCCAGCATTTT
TRBD2	TRBV7-9	-	TRBJ2-7	CASSMGTSYHEQYF	TGTGCCAGCAGCATGGGGACTAGTTACCACGAGCAGTACTTC
-	TRBV25-1	-	TRBJ2-7	CASSDRGGTRSSYEQYF	TGTGCCAGCAGTGACCGGGGCGGGACACGATCTTCCTACGAGCAGTACTTC
TRBD1	TRBV10-1	-	TRBJ2-7	CASSTGTGHYEQYF	TGCGCCAGCAGCACCGGGACAGGTCACTACGAGCAGTACTTC
-	TRBV20-1	-	TRBJ1-5	CSGTTGVGQPQHF	TGCAGTGGTACGACAGGAGTGGGTCAGCCCCAGCATTTT
TRBD2	TRBV13	many	TRBJ2-1	CASSPGTSGATSSYNEQFF	TGTGCCAGCAGCCCCGGGACTAGCGGGGCTACGAGCTCCTACAATGAGCAGTTCTTC
TRBD1	TRBV7-8	many	TRBJ2-2	CASSSPGQGAAGELFF	TGTGCCAGCAGCTCGCCTGGACAGGGGGCAGCCGGGGAGCTGTTTTTT
-	TRBV9	many	TRBJ2-5	CASSVAGDQETQYF	TGTGCCAGCAGCGTAGCAGGGGACCAAGAGACCCAGTACTTC
-	TRBV15	-	TRBJ1-5	CATSRDEAGPQPQHF	TGTGCCACCAGCAGAGATGAAGCCGGGCCCCAGCCCCAGCATTTT
-	TRBV5-5	-	TRBJ2-2	CASTLPGHPTGELFF	TGTGCCAGCACCCTACCGGGACACCCCACCGGGGAGCTGTTTTTT
TRBD2	TRBV15	-	TRBJ2-3	CATSVPGLGTDTQYF	TGTGCCACCAGCGTTCCGGGACTAGGGACAGATACGCAGTATTTT
TRBD2	TRBV12-3/TRBV12-4	many	TRBJ2-7	CASSPLASGVRDEQYF	TGTGCCAGCAGTCCGTTGGCCAGCGGGGTAAGGGACGAGCAGTACTTC
-	TRBV6-1	many	TRBJ2-7	CASSPHGPWSYEQYF	TGTGCCAGCAGCCCCCATGGGCCCTGGTCCTACGAGCAGTACTTC
-	TRBV29-1	-	TRBJ1-2	CSVDNYGYTF	TGCAGCGTAGATAACTATGGCTACACCTTC
-	TRBV7-3	-	TRBJ1-1	CASSRSSRTNTEAFF	TGTGCCAGCAGCCGCAGTTCACGGACTAACACTGAAGCTTTCTTT